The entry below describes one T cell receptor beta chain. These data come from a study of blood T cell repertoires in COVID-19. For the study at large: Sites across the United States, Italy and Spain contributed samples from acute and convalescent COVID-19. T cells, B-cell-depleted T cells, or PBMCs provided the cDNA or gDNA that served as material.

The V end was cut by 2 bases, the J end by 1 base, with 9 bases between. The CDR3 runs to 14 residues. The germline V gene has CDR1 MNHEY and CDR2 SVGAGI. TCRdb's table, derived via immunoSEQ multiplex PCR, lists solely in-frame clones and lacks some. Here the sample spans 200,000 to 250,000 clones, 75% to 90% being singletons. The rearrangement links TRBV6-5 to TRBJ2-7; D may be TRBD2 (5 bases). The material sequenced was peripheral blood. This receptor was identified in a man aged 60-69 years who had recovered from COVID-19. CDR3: CASSYSRTSYEQYF. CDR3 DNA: TGTGCCAGCAGTTACAGCAGGACTTCCTACGAGCAGTACTTC.